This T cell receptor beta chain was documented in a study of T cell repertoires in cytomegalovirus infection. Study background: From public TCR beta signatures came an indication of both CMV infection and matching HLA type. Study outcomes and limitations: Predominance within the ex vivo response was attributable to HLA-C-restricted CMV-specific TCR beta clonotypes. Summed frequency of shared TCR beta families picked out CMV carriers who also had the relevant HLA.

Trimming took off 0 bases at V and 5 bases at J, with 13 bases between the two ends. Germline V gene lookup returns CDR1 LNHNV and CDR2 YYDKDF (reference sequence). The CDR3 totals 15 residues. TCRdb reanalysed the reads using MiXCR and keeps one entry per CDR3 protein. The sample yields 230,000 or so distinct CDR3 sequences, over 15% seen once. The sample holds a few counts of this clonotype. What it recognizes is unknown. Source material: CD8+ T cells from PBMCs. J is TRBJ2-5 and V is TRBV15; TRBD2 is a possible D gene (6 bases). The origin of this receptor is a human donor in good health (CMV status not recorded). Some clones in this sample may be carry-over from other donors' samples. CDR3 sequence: CATSRDFGGPETQYF. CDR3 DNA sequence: TGTGCCACCAGCAGAGATTTCGGGGGTCCGGAGACCCAGTACTTC. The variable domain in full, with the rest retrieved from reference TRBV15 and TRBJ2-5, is DAMVIQNPRYQVTQFGKPVTLSCSQTLNHNVMYWYQQKSSQAPKLLFHYYDKDFNNEADTPDNFQSRRPNTSFCFLDIRSPGLGDTAMYLCATSRDFGGPETQYFGPGTRLLVL.